This T cell receptor (beta chain) comes out of a study of blood T cell repertoires in COVID-19. Study as a whole: Specimens from acute and convalescent COVID-19 originated in the United States, Italy and Spain.

The protocol was immunoSEQ multiplex PCR, while the TCRdb copy is restricted to in-frame clones and leaves out a portion. The table records 200,000 to 300,000 clones, 75% to 90% of them present only once. J was trimmed by 5 bases and V by 5 bases; bases with no gene match: 8. The V gene's germline CDR1 is SGHAT and CDR2 FQNNGV. The CDR3 totals 14 residues. The chain links TRBV11-2 to TRBJ1-1; TRBD1 matches at 7 bases. The sequence derives from a woman aged 55 to 70 with active or convalescent COVID-19. The sample comprised peripheral blood. The CDR3 loop is CASSQQGWGTEAFF. CDR3 DNA: TGTGCCAGCAGCCAACAGGGGTGGGGTACTGAAGCTTTCTTT. The full variable domain, in which reference TRBV11-2 and TRBJ1-1 provide the parts outside the CDR3, is EAGVAQSPRYKIIEKRQSVAFWCNPISGHATLYWYQQILGQGPKLLIQFQNNGVVDDSQLPKDRFSAERLKGVDSTLKIQPAKLEDSAVYLCASSQQGWGTEAFFGQGTRLTVV.